The entry below describes one T cell receptor beta chain. In the CD4+ fraction, cells were divided into CD45RA+ naive and CD45RA-negative memory subsets. This specimen comes from a study of shared clonotypes between healthy human individuals. Background on the study: CD4 naive and CD4 memory each took three plates per donor, while CD8 naive took two and CD8 memory one.

Germline V gene sequence: CDR1 MDHEN, CDR2 SYDVKM. This CDR3 comprises 14 residues. V dropped 7 bases and J dropped 3 bases, with 13 bases sitting between them. The assay was carried out at the deep level. As processed by the authors: There were no quality scores in the junction-only immunoSEQ sequences, so filtering differed. The protocol was immunoSEQ multiplex PCR, while the TCRdb copy is restricted to in-frame clones and leaves out a portion. D and trimming come from the DNA, and the V and J calls and clone size come from that table. The sample includes 1.6 million or so clones, approximately 97% of them seen just once.

V is TRBV28 and J is TRBJ1-5; no firm D call. The sequenced sample consisted of naive CD4+ T cells sorted from blood. Subset meaning: CD45RA+ positively selected. The receptor's source is a young man in good health. In nucleotides, the CDR3 is TGTGCCAGCAATTACTTAAGCCCCAATCAGCCCCAGCATTTT. Its protein product is CASNYLSPNQPQHF.